This section outlines one TCR beta chain sequence together with its context. The data derive from a study of technical replicates of blood from a handful of donors. The CDR3 covers 14 residues. Germline V CDR1 and CDR2: MNHNY, SVGAGI (reference sequence). The V end lost 2 bases, the J end lost 5 bases, and 10 bases lay between the germline ends. Clones were read by immunoSEQ multiplex PCR, and TCRdb kept only the in-frame ones, dropping some. The profile shows tens of thousands of clones, about 97% of them singletons. This rearrangement joins TRBV6-6 to TRBJ1-5, with D perhaps TRBD1 (5 bases). The receptor comes from a human donor in good health. The specimen sequenced was T cells isolated from PBMCs. The CDR3 coding sequence is TGTGCCAGCAGTTACGGGGGGACCGATCAGCCCCAGCATTTT. Its protein product is CASSYGGTDQPQHF.